This T cell receptor beta chain was obtained from a study of graft-versus-host responses after intestinal transplantation. As regards this clone: Its specificity is unknown.

Using immunoSEQ multiplex PCR, the repertoire was profiled, and TCRdb retains in-frame clones only, with some absent. Of more than 95,000 clones in the sample, roughly 90% were seen once. In germline, CDR1 is SQVTM, CDR2 ANQGSEA. The CDR3 extends over 13 amino acids. Trimming took 8 bases from V and 0 from J; bases not matched to a gene: 4. Sample: unstimulated CD4+ T cells sorted from spleen or lymph node cells, taken before intestinal transplant. The receptor's source is a human donor who received an intestinal transplant. The chain joins TRBV29-1 to TRBJ2-7; TRBD1 agrees at 10 bases. The CDR3 spells CSTWTGGSYEQYF. In DNA, the CDR3 is TGCAGCACTTGGACAGGGGGCTCCTACGAGCAGTACTTC.